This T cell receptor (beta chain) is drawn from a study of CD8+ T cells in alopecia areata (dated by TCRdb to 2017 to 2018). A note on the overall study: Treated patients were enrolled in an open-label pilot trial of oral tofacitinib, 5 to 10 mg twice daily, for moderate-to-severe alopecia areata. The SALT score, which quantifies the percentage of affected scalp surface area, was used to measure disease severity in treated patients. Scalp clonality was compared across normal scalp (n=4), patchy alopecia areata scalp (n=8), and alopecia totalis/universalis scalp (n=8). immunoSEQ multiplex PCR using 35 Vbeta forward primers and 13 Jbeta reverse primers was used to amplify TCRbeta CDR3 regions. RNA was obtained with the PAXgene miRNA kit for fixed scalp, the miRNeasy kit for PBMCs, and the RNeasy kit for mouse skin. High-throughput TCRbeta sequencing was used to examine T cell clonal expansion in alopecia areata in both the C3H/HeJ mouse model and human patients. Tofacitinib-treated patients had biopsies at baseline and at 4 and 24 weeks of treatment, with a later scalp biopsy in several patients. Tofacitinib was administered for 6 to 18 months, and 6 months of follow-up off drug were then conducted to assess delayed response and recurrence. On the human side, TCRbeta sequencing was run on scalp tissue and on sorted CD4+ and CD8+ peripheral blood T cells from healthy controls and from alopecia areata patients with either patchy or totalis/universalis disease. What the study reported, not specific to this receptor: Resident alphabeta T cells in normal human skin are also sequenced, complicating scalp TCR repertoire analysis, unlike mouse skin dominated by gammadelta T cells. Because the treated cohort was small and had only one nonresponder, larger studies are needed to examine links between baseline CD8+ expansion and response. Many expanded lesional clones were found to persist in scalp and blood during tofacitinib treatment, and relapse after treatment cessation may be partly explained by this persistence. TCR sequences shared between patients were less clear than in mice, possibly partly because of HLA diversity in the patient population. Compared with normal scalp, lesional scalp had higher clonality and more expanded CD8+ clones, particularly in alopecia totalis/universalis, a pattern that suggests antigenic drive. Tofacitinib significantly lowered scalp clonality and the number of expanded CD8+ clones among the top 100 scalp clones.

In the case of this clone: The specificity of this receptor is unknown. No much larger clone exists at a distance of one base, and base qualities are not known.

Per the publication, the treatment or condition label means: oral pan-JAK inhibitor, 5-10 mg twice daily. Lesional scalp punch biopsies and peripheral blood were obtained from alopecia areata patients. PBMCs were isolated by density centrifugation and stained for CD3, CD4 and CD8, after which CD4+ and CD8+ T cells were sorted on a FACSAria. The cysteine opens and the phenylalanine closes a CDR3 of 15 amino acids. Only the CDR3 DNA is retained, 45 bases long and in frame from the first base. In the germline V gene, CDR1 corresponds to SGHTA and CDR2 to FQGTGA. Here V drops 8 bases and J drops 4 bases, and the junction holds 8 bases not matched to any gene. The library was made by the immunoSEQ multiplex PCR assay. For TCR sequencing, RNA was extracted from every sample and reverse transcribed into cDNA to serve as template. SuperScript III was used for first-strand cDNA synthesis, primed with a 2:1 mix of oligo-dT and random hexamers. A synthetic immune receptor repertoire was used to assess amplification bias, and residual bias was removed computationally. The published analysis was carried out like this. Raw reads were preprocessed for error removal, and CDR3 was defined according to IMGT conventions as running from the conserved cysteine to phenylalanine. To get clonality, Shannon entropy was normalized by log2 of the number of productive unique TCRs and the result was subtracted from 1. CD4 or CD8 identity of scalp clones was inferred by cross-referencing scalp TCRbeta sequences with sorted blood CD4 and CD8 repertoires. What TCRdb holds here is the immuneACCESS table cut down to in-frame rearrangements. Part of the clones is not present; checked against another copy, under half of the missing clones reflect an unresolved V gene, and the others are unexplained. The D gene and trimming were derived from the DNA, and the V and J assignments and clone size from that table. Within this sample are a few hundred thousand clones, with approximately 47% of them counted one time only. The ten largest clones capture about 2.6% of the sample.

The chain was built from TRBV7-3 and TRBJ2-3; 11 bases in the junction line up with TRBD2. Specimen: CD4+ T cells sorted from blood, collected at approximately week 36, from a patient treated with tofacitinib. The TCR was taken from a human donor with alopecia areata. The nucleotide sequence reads TGTGCCAGCTCACGGACTAGCGGGCACTCAGATACGCAGTATTTT. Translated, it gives CASSRTSGHSDTQYF.